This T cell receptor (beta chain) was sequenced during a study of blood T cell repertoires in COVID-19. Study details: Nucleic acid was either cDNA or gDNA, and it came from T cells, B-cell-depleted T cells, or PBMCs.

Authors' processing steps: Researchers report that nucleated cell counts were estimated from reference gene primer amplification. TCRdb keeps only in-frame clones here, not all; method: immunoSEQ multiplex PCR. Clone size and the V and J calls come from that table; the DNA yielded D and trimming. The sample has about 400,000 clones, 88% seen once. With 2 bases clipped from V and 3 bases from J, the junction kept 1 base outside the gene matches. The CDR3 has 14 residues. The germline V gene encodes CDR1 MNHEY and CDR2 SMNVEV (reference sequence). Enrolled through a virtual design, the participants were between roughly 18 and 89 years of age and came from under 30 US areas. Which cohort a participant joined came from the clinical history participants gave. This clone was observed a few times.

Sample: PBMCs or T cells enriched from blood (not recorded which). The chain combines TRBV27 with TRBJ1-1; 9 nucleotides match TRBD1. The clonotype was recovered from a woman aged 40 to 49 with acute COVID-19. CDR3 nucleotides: TGTGCCAGCAGTTTAGGGACAGGGTACACTGAAGCTTTCTTT. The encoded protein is CASSLGTGYTEAFF.